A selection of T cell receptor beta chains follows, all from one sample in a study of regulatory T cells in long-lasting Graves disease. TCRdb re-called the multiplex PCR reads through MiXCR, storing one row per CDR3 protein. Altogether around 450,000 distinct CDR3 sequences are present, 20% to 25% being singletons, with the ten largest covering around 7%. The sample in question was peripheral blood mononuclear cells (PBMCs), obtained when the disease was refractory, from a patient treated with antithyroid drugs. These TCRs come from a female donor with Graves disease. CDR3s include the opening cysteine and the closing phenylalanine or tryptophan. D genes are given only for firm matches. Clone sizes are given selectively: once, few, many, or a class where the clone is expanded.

CASSLGGTGGINQPQHF	TGTGCCAGCAGCTTGGGTGGGACAGGGGGAATCAATCAGCCCCAGCATTTT	.	TRBV5-5	TRBJ1-5	TRBD1
CASSPLQGAPLYGYTF	TGTGCCAGCAGCCCTCTCCAGGGGGCACCCCTCTATGGCTACACCTTC	.	TRBV5-6	TRBJ1-2	TRBD1
CASSLASGTYSYEQYF	TGTGCCAGCAGTTTGGCTAGCGGGACTTACTCCTACGAGCAGTACTTC	many	TRBV28	TRBJ2-7	TRBD2
CASSNVPGQGKETQYF	TGTGCCAGCAGTAACGTACCGGGACAGGGAAAAGAGACCCAGTACTTC	many	TRBV28	TRBJ2-5	TRBD1
CASSLGTGRGNQPQHF	TGTGCCAGCAGTCTAGGGACAGGGAGAGGCAATCAGCCCCAGCATTTT	many	TRBV12-3/TRBV12-4	TRBJ1-5	TRBD1
CASSLPGQVSTEAFF	TGTGCCAGCAGCTTACCGGGACAGGTATCCACTGAAGCTTTCTTT	few	TRBV5-6	TRBJ1-1	TRBD1
CASSSADSYEQYF	TGTGCCAGCAGTTCGGCAGACTCCTACGAGCAGTACTTC	few	TRBV28	TRBJ2-7	.
CASSSGTGPNQPQHF	TGTGCCAGCAGTTCCGGGACAGGGCCCAATCAGCCCCAGCATTTT	.	TRBV28	TRBJ1-5	TRBD1
CASSQDRGNSNQPQHF	TGCGCCAGCAGCCAAGACAGGGGCAATAGCAATCAGCCCCAGCATTTT	few	TRBV4-3	TRBJ1-5	.
CASSILGTGTEAFF	TGTGCCAGCAGCATCCTCGGGACAGGGACTGAAGCTTTCTTT	many	TRBV7-9	TRBJ1-1	TRBD1
CASSLTGFATDTQYF	TGTGCCAGCAGTTTAACTGGGTTTGCCACAGATACGCAGTATTTT	.	TRBV28	TRBJ2-3	.
CASSPSGQGRYTF	TGTGCCAGCTCACCATCGGGACAGGGACGCTACACCTTC	.	TRBV18	TRBJ1-2	TRBD1
CASSSTASGTEAFF	TGTGCCAGCAGTTCGACAGCGAGCGGCACTGAAGCTTTCTTT	many	TRBV2	TRBJ1-1	.
CASSPPLGPEKLFF	TGTGCCAGTAGTCCACCGCTCGGGCCTGAAAAACTGTTTTTT	.	TRBV19	TRBJ1-4	.
CASSPTSYQETQYF	TGTGCCAGCAGCCCTACTAGCTACCAAGAGACCCAGTACTTC	many	TRBV12-3/TRBV12-4	TRBJ2-5	.
CSVDREGDGYTF	TGCAGCGTTGACCGGGAGGGAGATGGCTACACCTTC	few	TRBV29-1	TRBJ1-2	.
CASRNIDRFYQETQYF	TGTGCCAGCAGGAACATCGACAGATTTTACCAAGAGACCCAGTACTTC	many	TRBV28	TRBJ2-5	.
CSASDLSGSTEAFF	TGCAGTGCTTCAGACCTCTCAGGGAGCACTGAAGCTTTCTTT	many	TRBV20-1	TRBJ1-1	.
CASSPANEELTEAFF	TGTGCCAGCTCACCAGCCAATGAAGAACTCACTGAAGCTTTCTTT	.	TRBV18	TRBJ1-1	.
CASSQDRGLNTEAFF	TGTGCCAGCAGCCAAGATAGGGGCCTGAACACTGAAGCTTTCTTT	.	TRBV3-1	TRBJ1-1	.
CASSLAFVRYEQYF	TGTGCCAGCAGCTTGGCATTTGTACGCTACGAGCAGTACTTC	few	TRBV5-6	TRBJ2-7	.
CASSPQRDRGLETQYF	TGTGCCAGCAGTCCCCAACGGGACAGGGGGTTGGAGACCCAGTACTTC	many	TRBV6-1	TRBJ2-5	TRBD1
CASRRPGGQGAPIDNQPQHF	TGTGCCAGCAGGAGACCGGGGGGACAGGGGGCACCTATAGACAATCAGCCCCAGCATTTT	many	TRBV6-2/TRBV6-3	TRBJ1-5	TRBD1
CASSFITDYSNQPQHF	TGTGCCAGCAGTTTCATAACAGATTATAGCAATCAGCCCCAGCATTTT	.	TRBV28	TRBJ1-5	.
CASSYSSREGLYEQYF	TGTGCCAGCAGTTACTCGAGTCGGGAGGGCCTCTACGAGCAGTACTTC	many	TRBV6-5	TRBJ2-7	TRBD2
CASSQALTGNQPQHF	TGCGCCAGCAGCCAAGCCCTGACAGGCAATCAGCCCCAGCATTTT	.	TRBV4-1	TRBJ1-5	.
CAWSEGPTEAFF	TGTGCCTGGAGTGAGGGACCCACTGAAGCTTTCTTT	many	TRBV30	TRBJ1-1	.
CASSPGSRTEETQYF	TGTGCCAGCAGCCCCGGGTCCAGGACGGAGGAGACCCAGTACTTC	.	TRBV11-2	TRBJ2-5	.
CASRGLAGGPGETQYF	TGCGCCAGCAGAGGGCTAGCGGGGGGGCCTGGAGAGACCCAGTACTTC	.	TRBV5-1	TRBJ2-5	TRBD2
CASSLRLGGGQETQYF	TGTGCCAGCAGCCTAAGACTGGGGGGGGGACAAGAGACCCAGTACTTC	many	TRBV11-2	TRBJ2-5	TRBD2
CSVRGGGETQYF	TGCAGCGTTAGGGGGGGGGGCGAGACCCAGTACTTC	.	TRBV29-1	TRBJ2-5	.
CATSDATDSTDTQYF	TGTGCCACCAGTGATGCAACTGACAGCACAGATACGCAGTATTTT	.	TRBV24-1	TRBJ2-3	.
CASSFSTASSYNEQFF	TGCGCCAGCAGCTTTTCAACAGCCTCATCCTACAATGAGCAGTTCTTC	.	TRBV5-1	TRBJ2-1	.
CAINPTGVGGYTF	TGTGCCATCAATCCGACGGGGGTAGGCGGCTACACCTTC	many	TRBV10-3	TRBJ1-2	.
CASSSGPNQPQHF	TGTGCCAGCAGCTCAGGACCCAATCAGCCCCAGCATTTT	many	TRBV13	TRBJ1-5	.